Below, 22 T cell receptor beta chains from the same sample are listed, as sequenced in a study of T cell responses to AZD1222 COVID-19 vaccine. Measured with immunoSEQ multiplex PCR; TCRdb has only the in-frame clones, and not every one. The table records 180,000 or so clones, approximately 90% of them present only once. The sequencing used peripheral blood, collected 28 days after the second AZD1222 dose. These receptors originate from an adult who received the AZD1222 COVID-19 vaccine.

This chain joins TRBV5-1 and TRBJ2-1; D perhaps matches TRBD2 (6 bases). V was cut by 0 bases and J by 5 bases, with 15 bases left in between. The CDR3 runs 16 residues. Germline loops: CDR1 SGHRS, CDR2 YFSETQ. CDR3 bases: TGCGCCAGCAGCTTGGCCCCACTAGCTAGGGACAATGAGCAGTTCTTC. It encodes CASSLAPLARDNEQFF.

Here the CDR3 reads CASRVVENTEAFF. CDR3 DNA: TGTGCCAGTAGAGTGGTAGAGAACACTGAAGCTTTCTTT. The V gene is TRBV19, the J gene TRBJ1-1; D not certain. The V and J ends lost 6 bases and 1 base respectively, with 9 bases between them. The CDR3 consists of 13 residues. From germline, CDR1 is LNHDA and CDR2 SQIVND (reference sequence).

This chain uses TRBV30 with TRBJ1-5, with no clear D. Trimming pared 0 bases from V and 7 bases from J, leaving 7 bases between. CDR3 length equals 12 residues. From germline, CDR1 is GTSNPN and CDR2 SVGIG (reference sequence). The CDR3: CAWSVGGQPQHF. The CDR3 DNA reads TGTGCCTGGAGTGTAGGAGGGCAGCCCCAGCATTTT.

The table lists this clone with a count of one. The chain is built from TRBV9 and TRBJ2-1, with 11 bases aligning to TRBD2. Germline-derived CDR1 and CDR2 are SGDLS and YYNGEE. The CDR3 is 15 residues long. The J segment lost 9 bases and the V segment lost 4 bases, leaving 9 bases of the junction unmatched. In nucleotides, the CDR3 is TGTGCCAGCAGCAGGACCCCGGGACTAGCGGCTGAGCAGTTCTTC. Residues: CASSRTPGLAAEQFF.

This clone was recorded only once. The rearrangement joins TRBV18 to TRBJ2-7, with D possibly being TRBD2 (7 bases). Germline loops: CDR1 KGHSH, CDR2 LQKENI. The V end was cut by 0 bases, the J end by 5 bases, with 20 bases between. CDR3 length equals 17 residues. The CDR3 spells CASSPPEMVGGPHEQYF. DNA for the CDR3: TGTGCCAGCTCACCACCAGAGATGGTCGGGGGGCCCCACGAGCAGTACTTC.

The gene calls are TRBV27 and TRBJ2-1, with a possible D match to TRBD2 (5 bases). The CDR3 covers 14 residues. V shed 3 bases and J shed 1 base, with 7 bases lying between them. Germline CDR1 reads MNHEY; CDR2 reads SMNVEV (reference sequence). This CDR3 is CASSLGASYNEQFF. Written as DNA, the CDR3 is TGTGCCAGCAGTTTGGGAGCGTCCTACAATGAGCAGTTCTTC.

The chain combines TRBV6-4 with TRBJ2-3; TRBD1 matches 11 bases. V was clipped by 3 bases and J by 3 bases; unmatched bases: 2. CDR3 size: 15 residues. CDR1 is MRHNA and CDR2 is SNTAGT in the germline V gene. Here the CDR3 reads CASSEGQGATDTQYF. CDR3 DNA sequence: TGTGCCAGCAGTGAAGGACAGGGGGCTACAGATACGCAGTATTTT.

The rearrangement links TRBV7-9 to TRBJ2-7, with TRBD1 matching over 12 bases. Germline V CDR1 and CDR2: SEHNR, FQNEAQ (reference sequence). After removal of 1 base from V and 4 bases from J, the junction contained 14 bases not matched to a gene. The CDR3 is made up of 19 amino acids. The DNA of the CDR3 is TGTGCCAGCAGCTTAGGGGGCGCCGGCCCGGGACAGGGGGCTTACGAGCAGTACTTC. This gives the protein CASSLGGAGPGQGAYEQYF.

The genes are TRBV28 and TRBJ2-7, with no clear D. CDR1 is MDHEN and CDR2 is SYDVKM in the germline V gene. V was trimmed by 2 bases and J by 5 bases, leaving 4 bases between them. There are 11 residues in the CDR3. CDR3 in amino acids: CASSLGDEQYF. The CDR3 bases are TGTGCCAGCAGTTTAGGGGACGAGCAGTACTTC.

This chain connects TRBV5-1 to TRBJ2-1; tentatively, D is TRBD2 (6 bases). Per germline, CDR1 SGHRS and CDR2 YFSETQ. The ends were cut back, 3 bases at V and 0 bases at J, with 22 bases in the middle. The length of the CDR3 is 19 residues. Here the CDR3 DNA reads TGCGCCAGCAGCTGGGCCCGGGACTCGAGCCGTAGCTCCTACAATGAGCAGTTCTTC. It encodes CASSWARDSSRSSYNEQFF.

V and J are TRBV30 and TRBJ2-7; possibly TRBD1 or TRBD2 for D (5 bases each). Germline values: CDR1 GTSNPN, CDR2 SVGIG (reference sequence). V dropped 2 bases and J dropped 7 bases, with 18 bases sitting between them. The CDR3 sequence is 14 residues long. CDR3 DNA: TGTGCCTGGAGTATCGGGGACGGGACGCGGGAGCAGTACTTC. It codes for CAWSIGDGTREQYF.

V usage is TRBV5-1 and J usage is TRBJ2-7, with D tentatively TRBD2 (6 bases). In germline, CDR1 is SGHRS, CDR2 YFSETQ. There are 14 residues in the CDR3. V dropped 1 base and J dropped 2 bases, with 10 bases sitting between them. For the CDR3, the DNA is TGCGCCAGCAGCTTGAGACTAGGGACCTACGAGCAGTACTTC. Amino acid sequence: CASSLRLGTYEQYF.

The V gene is TRBV30, the J gene TRBJ1-2, with D possibly TRBD1 on 5 matching bases. CDR3 length: 15 amino acids. The ends were cut back, 3 bases at V and 0 bases at J, with 14 bases in the middle. Germline loops: CDR1 GTSNPN, CDR2 SVGIG (reference sequence). CDR3 protein: CAWSPGAATNYGYTF. The CDR3 nucleotides read TGTGCCTGGAGCCCCGGGGCCGCTACTAACTATGGCTACACCTTC.

The rearrangement links TRBV29-1 to TRBJ1-2; D ambiguous. The germline CDR1 and CDR2 sequences are SQVTM and ANQGSEA. This CDR3 has 11 amino acids. V shed 3 bases and J shed 1 base, with 3 bases lying between them. The CDR3 loop is CSVDSNYGYTF. The CDR3 DNA follows: TGCAGCGTTGACAGTAACTATGGCTACACCTTC. Full variable domain (rest looked up from reference TRBV29-1 and TRBJ1-2): SAVISQKPSRDICQRGTSLTIQCQVDSQVTMMFWYRQQPGQSLTLIATANQGSEATYESGFVIDKFPISRPNLTFSTLTVSNMSPEDSSIYLCSVDSNYGYTFGSGTRLTVV.

V is TRBV5-6 and J is TRBJ1-5; D gene uncertain. This CDR3 is 17 amino acids long. V was pared by 1 base and J by 0 bases, with 14 bases between. CDR1 is SGHDT, CDR2 YYEEEE, per germline. In DNA, the CDR3 is TGTGCCAGCAGCTTGCGGGGTACAATCGCTAGCAATCAGCCCCAGCATTTT. Its translation is CASSLRGTIASNQPQHF.

The V and J genes are TRBV11-2 and TRBJ2-7, with D unresolved. Between the trimmed V and J ends, which lost 0 bases and 6 bases, there was a span of 12 bases. Germline loops: CDR1 SGHAT, CDR2 FQNNGV. The CDR3 runs to 14 residues. The CDR3 spells CASSLDRRTGEQYF. The DNA for the CDR3 is TGTGCCAGCAGCTTAGATCGAAGAACGGGCGAGCAGTACTTC.

The genes are TRBV29-1 and TRBJ2-7; the D gene is possibly TRBD1 (8 bases). V was shortened by 4 bases and J by 4 bases, with 26 bases between the two germline ends. Germline CDR1 is SQVTM and CDR2 is ANQGSEA. The CDR3 spans 17 residues. DNA for the CDR3: TGCAGCGTTGTAGGGGGGGTGGCGACAGGGGTAAAATACGAGCAGTACTTC. Translation gives CSVVGGVATGVKYEQYF.

The gene calls are TRBV11-3 and TRBJ2-5; D unclear. The CDR3 length is 13 residues. The germline V gene encodes CDR1 SGHNT and CDR2 YENEEA. Trimming stripped 1 base from V and 5 bases from J, with 8 bases between. CDR3 sequence: CASSLVADETQYF. The CDR3 nucleotides are TGTGCCAGCAGCTTAGTTGCGGACGAGACCCAGTACTTC.

V usage is TRBV5-1 and J usage is TRBJ1-6; possible D gene TRBD1, 6 bases. V lost 5 bases, J lost 6 bases, and 18 bases lay in between. The CDR3 is made up of 16 amino acids. CDR1 and CDR2 from the germline V gene are SGHRS and YFSETQ. CDR3: CASRPGEGESNSPLHF. DNA of the CDR3: TGCGCCAGCAGACCCGGGGAGGGGGAGAGTAATTCACCCCTCCACTTT.

This rearrangement joins TRBV6-1 to TRBJ2-1, with no clear D. The V gene's germline CDR1 is MNHNS and CDR2 SASEGT. The CDR3 covers 12 residues. V gave up 3 bases and J gave up 10 bases, with 10 bases separating them. CDR3 DNA: TGTGCCAGCAGTGAGGGGTATTTCGAGCAGTTCTTC. Protein: CASSEGYFEQFF.

The chain combines TRBV30 with TRBJ1-5; 7 bases map to TRBD1. V lost 4 bases to trimming and J lost 2 bases; unmatched junction nucleotides: 2. The CDR3 runs to 13 residues. Per germline, CDR1 GTSNPN and CDR2 SVGIG (reference sequence). The CDR3 reads CAWKGAGNQPQHF. The DNA of the CDR3 is TGTGCCTGGAAGGGGGCCGGCAATCAGCCCCAGCATTTT.

This rearrangement joins TRBV28 to TRBJ1-2; D call uncertain. The CDR3 is made up of 16 amino acids. CDR1 MDHEN and CDR2 SYDVKM come from the germline V gene. V lost 4 bases and J 5 bases, leaving 20 bases between the germline ends. The CDR3 DNA follows: TGTGCCAGCAGTTCGACCGCCAGACCCTTATTTTATGGCTACACCTTC. The encoded protein is CASSSTARPLFYGYTF.